This T cell receptor beta chain came from a study of blood T cell repertoires in COVID-19 (dated by TCRdb to 2018 to 2021). At the level of the whole study: The collaborator samples originated in the United States, Italy and Spain and spanned the acute and convalescent phases of COVID-19. The prospective study material was composed of cDNA or gDNA derived from T cells, B-cell-depleted T cells, or PBMCs. Subjects who had been exposed to COVID-19, were actively infected with it, or had recovered from it provided the deeply sampled blood TCRbeta repertoires that made up the dataset. The repertoires were made available in a free public database intended to serve as a resource for research on the immune response to SARS-CoV-2. Samples were obtained from the ongoing ImmuneRACE study (first 160 participants) and from 1,200 or so subjects provided by 6 global collaborators. Sample metadata almost always included a de-identified subject ID, COVID-19 status, age in years and sex. Where HLA class I and class II types were available, the types were taken from metadata supplied by the sample provider, not from assay-based typing.

Regarding this clone: Its antigen is still unknown. The sample holds no much larger clone one base away, and base qualities are not on file.

Participants in the prospective study were aged about 18 to 95 years, lived in 24 United States geographic areas, and enrolled through a virtual design. In the prospective study, cohorts were assigned on the basis of participant-reported clinical history obtained from a screening survey and a study questionnaire. In the prospective study, mobile phlebotomists collected whole blood, serum and a nasopharyngeal or oropharyngeal swab from each participant. Prospective study participants could optionally give additional blood draws and questionnaires over an approximately two-month period. Prospective study blood samples were shipped either frozen or at room temperature before DNA extraction. TCRbeta CDR3 regions were amplified from genomic DNA using the immunoSEQ Assay, a bias-controlled multiplex PCR. Processing in the source paper ran as follows. Nucleated cell counts per sample were estimated from amplification of reference gene primers within the assay. Sequence reads were collapsed and filtered to measure the absolute abundance of every unique TCRbeta CDR3 rearrangement. For each sample, productive Simpson clonality was calculated as the square root of Simpson's diversity index across productive rearrangements. The source is immuneACCESS, and TCRdb retained only in-frame sequences with V and J called. Part of the clones is not carried over; for the studies checked, unresolved V genes explain less than half of this, and the remainder is unexplained. V and J calls and clone size are given by that table; D and trimming were obtained from the DNA. In all, the sample holds under 500,000 clones, and nearly 90% of those were seen once. The top ten clonotypes cover roughly 2% of the sample.

Here is what the overall study found, with its caveats: The amount of clinical and demographic metadata varied by source and participant and was provided uncurated.

The cysteine opens and the phenylalanine closes a CDR3 of 16 amino acids. The DNA shown is the 48-base CDR3, in frame from base 1. V is shortened by 3 bases, J by 0 bases, and the region joining them spans 15 bases. As encoded in the germline V gene, CDR1 is SGDLS while CDR2 is YYNGEE. The sequenced material came from PBMCs or T cells enriched from blood (not recorded which). The sequence came from a woman younger than 35 with acute COVID-19. The rearranged chain carries TRBV9 and TRBJ1-2; a weak D assignment points to TRBD1 (5 bases agree). The CDR3 region: CASSADRANTNYGYTF. The nucleotides are TGTGCCAGCAGCGCTGACAGAGCTAATACTAACTATGGCTACACCTTC.